The clone carrying this T cell receptor beta chain was seen once. No antigen is known for it. The sample comes from a study of siplizumab effects on memory and regulatory T cells. Study results and caveats: Proliferating clones, CD4+ or CD8+, lacked an assignable naive or memory phenotype in roughly 80-97% of cases.

Cocultured for roughly 6 days at 37°C were the mixed lymphocyte reaction cells. Assay used: immunoSEQ multiplex PCR; TCRdb lists only in-frame clones, some missing. The sample includes hundreds of clones, about 66% of them seen just once. Sequences were obtained from CFSE-low (dividing) CD4+ T cells sorted from an allogeneic mixed lymphocyte reaction. The sequence derives from a human donor in good health; the cells came from an allogeneic mixed lymphocyte reaction.

The CDR3 nucleotides read TGTGCCAGCTCACCACGGTCGAGACAGGAATCTGATGAGCAGTTCTTC. Translating gives CASSPRSRQESDEQFF. This sequence joins TRBV18 and TRBJ2-1; D may be TRBD1 (6 bases). Germline V CDR1 and CDR2: KGHSH, LQKENI. The CDR3 runs 16 residues. Deletions cut 1 base from V and 8 bases from J, with 18 bases between.